This T cell receptor (beta chain) comes out of a study of blood T cell repertoires in COVID-19. Across the whole study: Sources were T cells, B-cell-depleted T cells, or PBMCs; the material itself was cDNA or gDNA.

Methods used by the authors: The authors estimated nucleated cell counts from reference gene primer amplification. Libraries were prepared by immunoSEQ multiplex PCR; TCRdb keeps only in-frame clonotypes and omits some of them. The DNA was the basis for D and trimming; V, J and clone size are from that table. The repertoire has over 75,000 clones, approximately 87% of them found once; the top ten carry about 1.5%. This CDR3 is 13 amino acids long. Looked up from germline, CDR1 is SEHNR and CDR2 is FQNEAQ (reference sequence). With 3 bases removed from V and 6 bases from J, the gap between germline ends came to 8 bases.

The origin of this receptor is a human donor with active COVID-19. The donor label of this sample is uncertain. Sequences were obtained from peripheral blood. This chain connects TRBV7-9 to TRBJ2-2; no clear D. In nucleotides, the CDR3 is TGTGCCAGCAGCTTCTATCATCCCGGGGAGCTGTTTTTT. As protein: CASSFYHPGELFF.